The source of this T cell receptor (beta chain) is a study of blood T cell repertoires in COVID-19. The germline gives CDR1 GTSNPN, CDR2 SVGIG (reference sequence). The trim removed 3 bases at V and 1 base at J, leaving 2 bases unmatched. This CDR3 contains 13 residues. Some clones are missing from TCRdb's copy, which holds only in-frame ones; the method was immunoSEQ multiplex PCR. The table records under 300,000 clones, approximately 83% of them present only once. The chain combines TRBV30 with TRBJ1-1, with TRBD1 identical over 7 bases. The TCR was taken from a human donor in a cohort sampled during active COVID-19. Sample: peripheral blood. CDR3 sequence reads: CAWSRDRNTEAFF. The CDR3 coding sequence is TGTGCCTGGAGCCGGGACAGGAACACTGAAGCTTTCTTT.